This record covers a single T cell receptor (beta chain). Its specificity is unknown. The record originates from a study of CD8 T cell repertoires and HIV-1 epitope variants. Across the whole study: Separate from the cultures, 1M uncultured T cells served as baseline. Study-wide results and caveats: Nef KF9 drew roughly five clonotypes and HW9 one, without TAALDMSHF responses.

The data were produced by immunoSEQ multiplex PCR, yet TCRdb's version contains in-frame clones alone and is incomplete. Of 2,500 to 3,000 clones in the sample, around 67% were seen once. The sequence came from a male donor with HIV. The material sequenced was cultured CD8+ T cells derived from PBMCs.

The CDR3 is CASRKSTGNTEAFF. CDR3 bases: TGTGCCAGCAGAAAAAGTACGGGTAACACTGAAGCTTTCTTT. V usage is TRBV7-3 and J usage is TRBJ1-1; no clear D gene. Germline assignment: CDR1 SGHTA and CDR2 FQGTGA. V was cut by 6 bases and J by 2 bases, with 13 bases left in between. CDR3 length: 14 residues.